This record concerns one T cell receptor beta chain sequence. This sample's TCRbeta library carried unique molecular identifier barcodes. TCRdb independently ran MiXCR on the PCR reads; one entry per CDR3 protein. The sample includes about half a million distinct CDR3 sequences, about 12% seen only once; the top ten take around 6.1%. The entry originates in a study of T-cell reconstitution after alpha-beta-depleted transplantation in children. The CDR3 covers 17 residues. Germline CDR1 reads MNHNS; CDR2 reads SASEGT. Trimming cost V 5 bases and J 5 bases, with 23 bases left between them. This TCR derives from a human donor who donated a stem cell graft to a child with combined immunodeficiency. This specimen consisted of PBMCs from the stem cell graft donor, obtained from the stem cell graft. The chain joins TRBV6-1 to TRBJ2-3; TRBD1 is a possible D gene (5 bases). In nucleotides, the CDR3 is TGTGCCAGCAGTACGAGCGTTGGACACTTAGTTGGAGATACGCAGTATTTT. This codes for CASSTSVGHLVGDTQYF.